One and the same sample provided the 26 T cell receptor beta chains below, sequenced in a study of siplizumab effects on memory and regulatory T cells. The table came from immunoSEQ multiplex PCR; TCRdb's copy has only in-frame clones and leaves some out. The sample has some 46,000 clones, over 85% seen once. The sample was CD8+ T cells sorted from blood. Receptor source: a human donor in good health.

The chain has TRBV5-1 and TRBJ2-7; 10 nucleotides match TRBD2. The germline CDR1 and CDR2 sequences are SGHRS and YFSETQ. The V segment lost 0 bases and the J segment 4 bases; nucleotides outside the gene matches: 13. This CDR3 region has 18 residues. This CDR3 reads CASSLGASGRANNYEQYF. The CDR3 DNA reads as TGCGCCAGCAGCTTGGGGGCTAGCGGGAGAGCTAACAATTACGAGCAGTACTTC.

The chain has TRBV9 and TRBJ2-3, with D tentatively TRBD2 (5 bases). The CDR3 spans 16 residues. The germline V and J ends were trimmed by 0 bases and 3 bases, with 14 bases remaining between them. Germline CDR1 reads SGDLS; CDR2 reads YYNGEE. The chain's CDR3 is CASSVESSRGTDTQYF. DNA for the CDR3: TGTGCCAGCAGCGTAGAGAGCTCCCGCGGGACAGATACGCAGTATTTT.

Here the CDR3 DNA reads TGTGCCAGCAGTTCCCGGGGGGGGTGGGGAGGTGCTTTCTTT. This codes for CASSSRGGWGGAFF. The V gene is TRBV27, the J gene TRBJ1-1; D might be TRBD1 (5 bases). Trimming took off 4 bases at V and 11 bases at J, with 20 bases between the two ends. CDR1 is MNHEY and CDR2 is SMNVEV in the germline V gene (reference sequence). The CDR3 runs 14 residues.

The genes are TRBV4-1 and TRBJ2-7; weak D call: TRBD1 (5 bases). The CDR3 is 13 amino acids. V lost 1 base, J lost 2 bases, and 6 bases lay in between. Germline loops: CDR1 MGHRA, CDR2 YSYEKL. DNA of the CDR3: TGCGCCAGCAGCCAAGGACAGACCTACGAGCAGTACTTC. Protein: CASSQGQTYEQYF.

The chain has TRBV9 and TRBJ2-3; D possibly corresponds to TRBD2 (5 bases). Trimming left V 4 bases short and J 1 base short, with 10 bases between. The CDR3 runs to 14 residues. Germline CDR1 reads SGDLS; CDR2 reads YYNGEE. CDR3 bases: TGTGCCAGCAGCCCTCGTAGCGGCACAGATACGCAGTATTTT. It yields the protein CASSPRSGTDTQYF.

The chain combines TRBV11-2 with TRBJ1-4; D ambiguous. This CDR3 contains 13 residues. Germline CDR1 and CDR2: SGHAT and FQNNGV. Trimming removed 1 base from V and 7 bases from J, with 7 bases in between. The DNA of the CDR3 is TGTGCCAGCAGCTTAGTCGTCGGTGAAAAACTGTTTTTT. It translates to CASSLVVGEKLFF.

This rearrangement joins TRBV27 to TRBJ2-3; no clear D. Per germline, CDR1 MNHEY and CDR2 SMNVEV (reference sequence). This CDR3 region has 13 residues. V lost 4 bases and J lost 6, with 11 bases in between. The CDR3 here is CASSSNSWDTQYF. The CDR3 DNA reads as TGTGCCAGCAGTTCCAATAGCTGGGATACGCAGTATTTT.

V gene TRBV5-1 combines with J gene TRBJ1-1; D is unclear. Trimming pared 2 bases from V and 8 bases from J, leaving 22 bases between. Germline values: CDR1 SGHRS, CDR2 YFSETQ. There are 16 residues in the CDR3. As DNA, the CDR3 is TGCGCCAGCAGCTTCCTAGGACGGACTGCAACGCGCGAAGCTTTCTTT. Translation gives CASSFLGRTATREAFF.

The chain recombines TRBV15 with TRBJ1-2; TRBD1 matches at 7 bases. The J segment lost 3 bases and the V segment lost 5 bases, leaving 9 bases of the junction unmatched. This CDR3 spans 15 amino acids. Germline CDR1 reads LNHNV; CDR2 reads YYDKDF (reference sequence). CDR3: CATSVKTGFYYGYTF. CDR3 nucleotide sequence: TGTGCCACCAGCGTCAAGACAGGGTTTTACTATGGCTACACCTTC.

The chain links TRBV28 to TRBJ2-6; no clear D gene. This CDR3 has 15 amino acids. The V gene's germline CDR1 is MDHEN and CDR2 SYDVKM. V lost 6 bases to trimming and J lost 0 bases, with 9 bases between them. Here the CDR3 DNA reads TGTGCCAGCAGCTACAGACTCTCTGGGGCCAACGTCCTGACTTTC. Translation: CASSYRLSGANVLTF. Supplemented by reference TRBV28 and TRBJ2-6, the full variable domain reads DVKVTQSSRYLVKRTGEKVFLECVQDMDHENMFWYRQDPGLGLRLIYFSYDVKMKEKGDIPEGYSVSREKKERFSLILESASTNQTSMYLCASSYRLSGANVLTFGAGSRLTVL.

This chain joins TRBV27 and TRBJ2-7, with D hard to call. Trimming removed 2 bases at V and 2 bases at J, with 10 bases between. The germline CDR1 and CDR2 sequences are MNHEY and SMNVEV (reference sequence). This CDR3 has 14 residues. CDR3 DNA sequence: TGTGCCAGCAGTTTAGCCGACAAGGCCTACGAGCAGTACTTC. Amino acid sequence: CASSLADKAYEQYF.

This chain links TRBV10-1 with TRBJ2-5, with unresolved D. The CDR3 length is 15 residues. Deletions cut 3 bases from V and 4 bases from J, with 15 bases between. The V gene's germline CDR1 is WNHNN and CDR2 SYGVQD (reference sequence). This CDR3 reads CASSDQSRAIETQYF. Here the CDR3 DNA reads TGCGCCAGCAGTGACCAGTCAAGGGCGATAGAGACCCAGTACTTC.

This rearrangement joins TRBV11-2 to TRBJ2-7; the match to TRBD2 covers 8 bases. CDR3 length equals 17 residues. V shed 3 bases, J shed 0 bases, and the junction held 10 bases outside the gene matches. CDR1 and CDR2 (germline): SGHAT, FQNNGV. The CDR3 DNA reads TGTGCCAGCAGCTTGCCTAGCGGGTCAGTCAGCTCCTACGAGCAGTACTTC. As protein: CASSLPSGSVSSYEQYF. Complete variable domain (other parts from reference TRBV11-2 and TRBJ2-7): EAGVAQSPRYKIIEKRQSVAFWCNPISGHATLYWYQQILGQGPKLLIQFQNNGVVDDSQLPKDRFSAERLKGVDSTLKIQPAKLEDSAVYLCASSLPSGSVSSYEQYFGPGTRLTVT.

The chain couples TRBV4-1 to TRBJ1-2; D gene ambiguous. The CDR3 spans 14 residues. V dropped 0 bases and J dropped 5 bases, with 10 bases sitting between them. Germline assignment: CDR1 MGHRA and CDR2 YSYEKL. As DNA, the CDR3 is TGCGCCAGCAGCCAAGAGACGGGGAGATATGGCTACACCTTC. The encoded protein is CASSQETGRYGYTF.

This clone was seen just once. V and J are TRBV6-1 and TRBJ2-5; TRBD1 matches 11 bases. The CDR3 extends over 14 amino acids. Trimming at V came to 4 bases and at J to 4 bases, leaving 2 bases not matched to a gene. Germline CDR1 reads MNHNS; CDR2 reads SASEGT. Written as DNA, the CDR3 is TGTGCCAGCAGTGGAGGGACAGGGGGAGAGACCCAGTACTTC. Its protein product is CASSGGTGGETQYF.

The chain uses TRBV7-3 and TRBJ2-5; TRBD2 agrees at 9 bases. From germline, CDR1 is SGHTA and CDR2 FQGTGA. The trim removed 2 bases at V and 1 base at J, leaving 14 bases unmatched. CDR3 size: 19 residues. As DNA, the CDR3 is TGTGCCAGCAGCTTAGGGGCGGGCCGGATAGCGGGAGTCCAAGAGACCCAGTACTTC. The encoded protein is CASSLGAGRIAGVQETQYF.

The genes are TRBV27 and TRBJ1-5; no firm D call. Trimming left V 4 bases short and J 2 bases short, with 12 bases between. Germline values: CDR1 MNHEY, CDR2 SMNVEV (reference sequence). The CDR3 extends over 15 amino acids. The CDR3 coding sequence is TGTGCCAGCAGTTCTGGGTGGGGAGGCAATCAGCCCCAGCATTTT. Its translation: CASSSGWGGNQPQHF.

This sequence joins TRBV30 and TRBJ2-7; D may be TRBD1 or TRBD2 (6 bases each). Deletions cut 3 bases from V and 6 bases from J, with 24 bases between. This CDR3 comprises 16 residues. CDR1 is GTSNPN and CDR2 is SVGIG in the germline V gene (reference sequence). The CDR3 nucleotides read TGTGCCTGGAGCTCGTTGTGGGGGGCCGCGAGAGGCGAGCAGTACTTC. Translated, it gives CAWSSLWGAARGEQYF.

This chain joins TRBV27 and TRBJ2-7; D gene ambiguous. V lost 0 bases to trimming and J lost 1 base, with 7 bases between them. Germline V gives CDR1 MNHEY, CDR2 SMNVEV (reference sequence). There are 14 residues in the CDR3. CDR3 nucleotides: TGTGCCAGCAGTTTATCCTCGACATCCTACGAGCAGTACTTC. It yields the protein CASSLSSTSYEQYF.

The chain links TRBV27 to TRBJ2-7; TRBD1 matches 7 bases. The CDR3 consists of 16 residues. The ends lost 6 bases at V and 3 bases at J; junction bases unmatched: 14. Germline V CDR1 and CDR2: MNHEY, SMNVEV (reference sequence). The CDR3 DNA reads TGTGCCAGCAGCCGACCTCCCGGGACAGTGGACTACGAGCAGTACTTC. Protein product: CASSRPPGTVDYEQYF.

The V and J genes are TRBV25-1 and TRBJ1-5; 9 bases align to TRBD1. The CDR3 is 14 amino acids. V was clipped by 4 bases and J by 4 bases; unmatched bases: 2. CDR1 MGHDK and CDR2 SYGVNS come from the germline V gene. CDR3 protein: CASSGDRENQPQHF. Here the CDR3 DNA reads TGTGCCAGCAGTGGGGACAGGGAAAATCAGCCCCAGCATTTT.

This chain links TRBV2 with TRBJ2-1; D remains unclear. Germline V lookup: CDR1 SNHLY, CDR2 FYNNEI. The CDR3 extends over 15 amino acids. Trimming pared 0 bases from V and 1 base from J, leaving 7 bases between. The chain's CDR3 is CASSEAANSYNEQFF. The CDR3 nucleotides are TGTGCCAGCAGTGAAGCCGCTAATTCCTACAATGAGCAGTTCTTC.

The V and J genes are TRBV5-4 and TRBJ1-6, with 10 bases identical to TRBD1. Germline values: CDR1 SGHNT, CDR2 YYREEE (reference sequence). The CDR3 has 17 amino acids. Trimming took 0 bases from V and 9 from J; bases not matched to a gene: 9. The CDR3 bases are TGTGCCAGCAGCTTGGCCCCACCGGGACAGGGGAGTTCACCCCTCCACTTT. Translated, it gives CASSLAPPGQGSSPLHF.

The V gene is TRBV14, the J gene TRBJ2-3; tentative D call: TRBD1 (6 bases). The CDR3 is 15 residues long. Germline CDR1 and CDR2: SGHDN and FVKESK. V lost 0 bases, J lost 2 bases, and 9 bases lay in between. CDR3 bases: TGTGCCAGCAGCCAAGACAGGGACAACACAGATACGCAGTATTTT. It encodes CASSQDRDNTDTQYF.

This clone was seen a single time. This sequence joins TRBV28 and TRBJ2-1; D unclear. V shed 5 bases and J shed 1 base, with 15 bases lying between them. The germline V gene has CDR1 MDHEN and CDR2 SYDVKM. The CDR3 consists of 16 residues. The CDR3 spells CASSGVAWGSYNEQFF. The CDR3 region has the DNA TGTGCCAGCAGTGGCGTGGCTTGGGGATCCTACAATGAGCAGTTCTTC.

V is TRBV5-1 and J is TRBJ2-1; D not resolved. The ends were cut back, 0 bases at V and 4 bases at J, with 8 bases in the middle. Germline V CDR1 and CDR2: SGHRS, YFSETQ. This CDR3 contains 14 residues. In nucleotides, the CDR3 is TGCGCCAGCAGCTTGGCTTCAGCGTACAATGAGCAGTTCTTC. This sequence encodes CASSLASAYNEQFF.